This passage covers 11 T cell receptor beta chains from one sample sequenced in a study of blood T cell repertoires in COVID-19. Repertoires were generated with immunoSEQ multiplex PCR, while TCRdb's copy carries only in-frame clones and drops some. The sample carries more than 200,000 clones, about 87% recorded once. The specimen was peripheral blood. The receptors here all came from a man between 25 and 39 years old with COVID-19, enrolled during active disease.

V gene TRBV30 combines with J gene TRBJ1-6; TRBD1 matches at 7 bases. V gave up 5 bases and J gave up 4 bases; unmatched junction bases: 2. The CDR3 contains 13 residues. The germline V gene has CDR1 GTSNPN and CDR2 SVGIG (reference sequence). The CDR3 DNA follows: TGTGCCTGGGAGGGACAGTATAATTCACCCCTCCACTTT. Translated, it gives CAWEGQYNSPLHF.

CDR3 DNA sequence: TGTGCCAGCACACTAGAGAACACAGATACGCAGTATTTT. It encodes CASTLENTDTQYF. The chain carries TRBV5-6 and TRBJ2-3; possible D gene TRBD2, 5 bases. CDR1 is SGHDT, CDR2 YYEEEE, per germline. With 6 bases removed from V and 2 bases from J, the gap between germline ends came to 10 bases. This CDR3 has 13 amino acids.

The chain couples TRBV6-5 to TRBJ1-2, with 8 nucleotides matching TRBD1. The CDR3 runs 13 residues. The J segment lost 8 bases and the V segment lost 3 bases, leaving 5 bases of the junction unmatched. CDR1 and CDR2 from the germline V gene are MNHEY and SVGAGI. The CDR3 nucleotides read TGTGCCAGCAGTTATCAGGGGGCGGCCGGCTACACCTTC. It codes for CASSYQGAAGYTF.

The rearrangement uses TRBV28 and TRBJ2-1; 8 nucleotides match TRBD2. V lost 7 bases and J lost 7; bases outside the gene matches: 6. The CDR3 spans 13 residues. Germline V gene lookup returns CDR1 MDHEN and CDR2 SYDVKM. CDR3 bases: TGTGCCAGCACCTTCCCGGGGGGGAATGAGCAGTTCTTC. Translated, it gives CASTFPGGNEQFF. Variable domain in full (rest from reference TRBV28 and TRBJ2-1): DVKVTQSSRYLVKRTGEKVFLECVQDMDHENMFWYRQDPGLGLRLIYFSYDVKMKEKGDIPEGYSVSREKKERFSLILESASTNQTSMYLCASTFPGGNEQFFGPGTRLTVL.

This clone has just a few counts. The chain's CDR3 is CASSYGQGSNEQYF. Here the CDR3 DNA reads TGCGCCAGCAGCTACGGACAGGGCTCAAACGAGCAGTACTTC. The chain is built from TRBV5-1 and TRBJ2-7, with 8 bases lining up with TRBD1. The trim removed 3 bases at V and 5 bases at J, leaving 7 bases unmatched. The V gene's germline CDR1 is SGHRS and CDR2 YFSETQ. This CDR3 is 14 amino acids long. Filled out from reference TRBV5-1 and TRBJ2-7, the complete variable domain reads KAGVTQTPRYLIKTRGQQVTLSCSPISGHRSVSWYQQTPGQGLQFLFEYFSETQRNKGNFPGRFSGRQFSNSRSEMNVSTLELGDSALYLCASSYGQGSNEQYFGPGTRLTVT.

This clone was found once. The chain is built from TRBV9 and TRBJ1-2, with D tentatively TRBD1 (5 bases). The germline gives CDR1 SGDLS, CDR2 YYNGEE. The CDR3 extends over 13 amino acids. Trimming cost V 4 bases and J 8 bases, with 15 bases left between them. This chain's CDR3 is CASSPGGVLGYTF. CDR3 coding DNA: TGTGCCAGCAGCCCCGGGGGGGTCCTCGGCTACACCTTC.

The V and J genes are TRBV3-1 (or the pseudogene TRBV3-2) and TRBJ2-1, with D perhaps TRBD1 (6 bases). The germline V gene has CDR1 LGHDT and CDR2 YNNKEL (reference sequence). The V end was cut by 0 bases, the J end by 9 bases, with 12 bases between. The CDR3 length is 14 residues. The CDR3 coding sequence is TGTGCCAGCAGCCAAGATATAAGGGGGACTGAGCAGTTCTTC. It is translated as CASSQDIRGTEQFF.

The chain uses TRBV7-2 and TRBJ1-4; TRBD1 matches at 9 bases. The CDR3 sequence is 15 residues long. Germline V gives CDR1 SGHTA, CDR2 FQGNSA. The J segment lost 8 bases and the V segment lost 5 bases, leaving 9 bases of the junction unmatched. Here the CDR3 reads CASSRTTGGGEKLFF. Written as DNA, the CDR3 is TGTGCCAGCAGCCGTACGACAGGGGGAGGGGAAAAACTGTTTTTT.

The V gene is TRBV6-1, the J gene TRBJ1-2; 7 nucleotides match TRBD1. The J segment lost 7 bases and the V segment lost 2 bases, leaving 10 bases of the junction unmatched. Germline CDR1 is MNHNS and CDR2 is SASEGT. The CDR3 spans 15 residues. The CDR3 nucleotides read TGTGCCAGCAGTGAAAGTTCCGGGACAGTGGGTGGCTACACCTTC. Protein sequence: CASSESSGTVGGYTF.

The chain recombines TRBV11-1 with TRBJ1-1, with D possibly being TRBD1 (5 bases). This CDR3 region has 13 residues. CDR1 SGHAT and CDR2 FQDESV come from the germline V gene (reference sequence). Trimming removed 7 bases at V and 4 bases at J, with 13 bases between. The DNA for the CDR3 is TGTGCCAGCACCAGGGTATTAGGCACTGAAGCTTTCTTT. Encoded protein: CASTRVLGTEAFF.

V usage is TRBV27 and J usage is TRBJ1-4; D possibly corresponds to TRBD1 (6 bases). The CDR3 totals 16 residues. The germline V gene has CDR1 MNHEY and CDR2 SMNVEV (reference sequence). Between the trimmed V and J ends, which lost 0 bases and 8 bases, there was a span of 16 bases. Written as DNA, the CDR3 is TGTGCCAGCAGTTTATCGGGGCAGGGGCTCGGGGAAAAACTGTTTTTT. It codes for CASSLSGQGLGEKLFF.